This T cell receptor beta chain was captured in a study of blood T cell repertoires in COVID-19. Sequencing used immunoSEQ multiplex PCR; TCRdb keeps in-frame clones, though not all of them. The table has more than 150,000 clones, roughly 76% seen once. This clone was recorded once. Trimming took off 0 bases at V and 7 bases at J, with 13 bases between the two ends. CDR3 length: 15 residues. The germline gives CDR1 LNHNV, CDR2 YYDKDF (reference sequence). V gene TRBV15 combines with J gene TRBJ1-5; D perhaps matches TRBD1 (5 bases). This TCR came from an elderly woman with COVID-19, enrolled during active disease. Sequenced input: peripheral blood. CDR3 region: CATSRDLGEVQPQHF. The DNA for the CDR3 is TGTGCCACCAGCAGAGATCTAGGGGAGGTACAGCCCCAGCATTTT.